This T cell receptor beta chain was obtained from a study of blood T cell repertoires in COVID-19. On the study more broadly: Nucleic acid was either cDNA or gDNA, and it came from T cells, B-cell-depleted T cells, or PBMCs.

The table came from immunoSEQ multiplex PCR; TCRdb's copy has only in-frame clones and leaves some out. The sample shows some 150,000 clones, around 81% of them seen only once. Unmatched junction bases numbered 8, after V lost 4 bases and J lost 1 base. Germline V CDR1 and CDR2: LNHDA, SQIVND (reference sequence). This CDR3 has 17 amino acids. Sample: peripheral blood. This chain connects TRBV19 to TRBJ1-5; TRBD1 matches at 9 bases. The receptor comes from a human donor with acute or convalescent COVID-19. The donor label of this sample is uncertain. DNA for the CDR3: TGTGCCAGTAGTACCCTTAACAGGGGGCTAAGCAATCAGCCCCAGCATTTT. Residues: CASSTLNRGLSNQPQHF.